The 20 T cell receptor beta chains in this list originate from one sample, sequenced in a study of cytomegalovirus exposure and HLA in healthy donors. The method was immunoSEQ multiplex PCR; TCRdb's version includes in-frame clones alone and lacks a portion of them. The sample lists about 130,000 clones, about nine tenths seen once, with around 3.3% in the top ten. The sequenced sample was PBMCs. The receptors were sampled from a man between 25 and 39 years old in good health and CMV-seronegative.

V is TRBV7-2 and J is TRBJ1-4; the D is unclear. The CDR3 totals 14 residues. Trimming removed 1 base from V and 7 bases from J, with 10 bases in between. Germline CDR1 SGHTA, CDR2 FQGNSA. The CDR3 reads CASSLGGMGEKLFF. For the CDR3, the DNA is TGTGCCAGCAGCTTAGGCGGTATGGGTGAAAAACTGTTTTTT.

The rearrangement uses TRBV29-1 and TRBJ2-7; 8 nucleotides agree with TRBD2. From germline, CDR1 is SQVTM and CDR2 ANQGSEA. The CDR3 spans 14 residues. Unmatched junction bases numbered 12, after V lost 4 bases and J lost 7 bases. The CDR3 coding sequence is TGCAGCGTTGGGTTGGCGGGGGGCCCAGGAGAGCAGTACTTC. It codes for CSVGLAGGPGEQYF.

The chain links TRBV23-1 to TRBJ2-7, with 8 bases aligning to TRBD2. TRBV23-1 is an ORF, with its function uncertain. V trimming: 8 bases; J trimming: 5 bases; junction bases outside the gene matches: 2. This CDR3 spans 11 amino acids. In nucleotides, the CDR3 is TGCGCCAGCCTCGGGGGGGACGAGCAGTACTTC. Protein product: CASLGGDEQYF.

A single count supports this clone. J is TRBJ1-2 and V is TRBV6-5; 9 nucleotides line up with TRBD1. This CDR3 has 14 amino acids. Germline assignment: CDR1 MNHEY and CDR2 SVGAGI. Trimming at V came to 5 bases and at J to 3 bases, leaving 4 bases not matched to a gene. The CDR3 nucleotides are TGTGCCAGCAGTGCCCGGGACAGGGACTATGGCTACACCTTC. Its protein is CASSARDRDYGYTF.

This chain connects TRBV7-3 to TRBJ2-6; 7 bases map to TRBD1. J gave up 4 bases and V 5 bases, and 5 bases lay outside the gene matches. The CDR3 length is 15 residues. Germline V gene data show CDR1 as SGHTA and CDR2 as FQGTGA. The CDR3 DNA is TGTGCCAGCAGCCCACAGGGGTTGGGGGCCAACGTCCTGACTTTC. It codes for CASSPQGLGANVLTF.

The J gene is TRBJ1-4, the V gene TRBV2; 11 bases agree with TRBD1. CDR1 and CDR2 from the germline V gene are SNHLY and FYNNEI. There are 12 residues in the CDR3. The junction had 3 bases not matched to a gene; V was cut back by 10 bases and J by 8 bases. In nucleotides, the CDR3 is TGTGCCATCAGGACAGGGGGCGAAAAACTGTTTTTT. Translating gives CAIRTGGEKLFF.

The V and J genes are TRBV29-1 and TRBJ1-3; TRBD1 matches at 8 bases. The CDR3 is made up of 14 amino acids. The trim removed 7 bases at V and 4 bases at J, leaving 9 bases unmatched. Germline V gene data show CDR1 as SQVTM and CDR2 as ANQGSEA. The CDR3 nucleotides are TGCAGCGCCGAGGACAGGGTGGAAGGAAACACCATATATTTT. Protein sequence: CSAEDRVEGNTIYF.

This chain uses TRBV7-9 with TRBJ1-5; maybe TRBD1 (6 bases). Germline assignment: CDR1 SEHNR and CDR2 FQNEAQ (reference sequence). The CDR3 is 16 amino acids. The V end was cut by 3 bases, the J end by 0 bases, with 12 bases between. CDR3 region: CASSFTGTNSNQPQHF. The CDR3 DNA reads TGTGCCAGCAGCTTTACCGGGACAAATAGCAATCAGCCCCAGCATTTT.

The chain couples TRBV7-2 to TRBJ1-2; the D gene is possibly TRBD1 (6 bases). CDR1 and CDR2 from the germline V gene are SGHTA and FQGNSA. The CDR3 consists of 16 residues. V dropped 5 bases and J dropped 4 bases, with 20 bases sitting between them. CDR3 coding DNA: TGTGCCAGCAGCGCGTTAGTGGGGGGGCGCACCTATGGCTACACCTTC. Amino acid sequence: CASSALVGGRTYGYTF.

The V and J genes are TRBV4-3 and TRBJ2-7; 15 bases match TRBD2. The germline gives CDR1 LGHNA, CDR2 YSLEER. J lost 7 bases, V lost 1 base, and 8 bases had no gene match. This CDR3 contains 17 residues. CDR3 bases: TGCGCCAGCAGCCAAGGTCCCGGACTAGCGGGGGGGCAGGAGCAGTACTTC. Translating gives CASSQGPGLAGGQEQYF.

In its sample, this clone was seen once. CDR3 bases: TGTGCCAGCAGCGTAGATGGAGGGGCCCAGCATTTT. It codes for CASSVDGGAQHF. The chain recombines TRBV9 with TRBJ1-5; tentative D call: TRBD1 (5 bases). The CDR3 contains 12 residues. Germline V lookup: CDR1 SGDLS, CDR2 YYNGEE. V lost 0 bases, J lost 11 bases, and 9 bases lay in between.

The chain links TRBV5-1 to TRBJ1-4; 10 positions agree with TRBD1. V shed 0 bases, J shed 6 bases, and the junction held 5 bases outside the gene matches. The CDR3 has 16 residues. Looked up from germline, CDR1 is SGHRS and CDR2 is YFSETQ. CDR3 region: CASSLARGTGDEKLFF. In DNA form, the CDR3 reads TGCGCCAGCAGCTTGGCCAGGGGGACAGGGGATGAAAAACTGTTTTTT.

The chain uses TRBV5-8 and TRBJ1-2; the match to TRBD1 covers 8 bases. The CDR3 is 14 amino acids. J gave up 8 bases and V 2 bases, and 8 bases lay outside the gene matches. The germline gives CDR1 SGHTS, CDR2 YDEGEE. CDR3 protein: CASSFSGQGGGYTF. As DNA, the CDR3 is TGTGCCAGCAGCTTCTCCGGACAGGGAGGCGGCTACACCTTC.

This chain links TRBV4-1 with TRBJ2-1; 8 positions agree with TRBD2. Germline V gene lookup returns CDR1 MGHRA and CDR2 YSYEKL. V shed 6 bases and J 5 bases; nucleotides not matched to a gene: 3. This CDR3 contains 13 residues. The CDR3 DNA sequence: TGCGCCAGCAGAAGCGGGGGAAACAATGAGCAGTTCTTC. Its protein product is CASRSGGNNEQFF.

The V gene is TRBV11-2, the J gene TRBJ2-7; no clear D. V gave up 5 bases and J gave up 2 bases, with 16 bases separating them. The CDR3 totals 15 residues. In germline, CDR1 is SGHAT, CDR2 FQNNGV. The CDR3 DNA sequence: TGTGCCAGCAGCCCCATCACCTTTGGGCCCTACGAGCAGTACTTC. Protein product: CASSPITFGPYEQYF.

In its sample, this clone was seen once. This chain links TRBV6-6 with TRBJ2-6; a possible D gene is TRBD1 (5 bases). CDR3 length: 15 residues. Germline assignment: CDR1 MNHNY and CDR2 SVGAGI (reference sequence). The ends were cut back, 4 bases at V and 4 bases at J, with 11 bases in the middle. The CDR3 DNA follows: TGTGCCAGCAGTTCACAGGCTGCGGGGGCCAACGTCCTGACTTTC. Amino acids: CASSSQAAGANVLTF.

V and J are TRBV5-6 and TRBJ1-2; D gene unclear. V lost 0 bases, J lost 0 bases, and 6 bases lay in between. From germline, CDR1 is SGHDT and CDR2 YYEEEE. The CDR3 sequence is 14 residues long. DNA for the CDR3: TGTGCCAGCAGCTTGGCGGGAACTAACTATGGCTACACCTTC. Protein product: CASSLAGTNYGYTF.

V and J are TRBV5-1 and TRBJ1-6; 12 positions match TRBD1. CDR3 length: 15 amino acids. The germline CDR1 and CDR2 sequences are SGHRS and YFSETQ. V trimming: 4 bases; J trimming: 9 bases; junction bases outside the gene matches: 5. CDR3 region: CASSPGQGAPSPLHF. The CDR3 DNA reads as TGCGCCAGCAGCCCGGGACAGGGGGCGCCTTCACCCCTCCACTTT.

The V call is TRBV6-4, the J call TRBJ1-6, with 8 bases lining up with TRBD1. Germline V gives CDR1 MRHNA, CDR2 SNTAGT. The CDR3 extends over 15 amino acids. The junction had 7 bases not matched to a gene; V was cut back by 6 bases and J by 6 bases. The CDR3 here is CASRTEDRANSPLHF. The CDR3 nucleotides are TGTGCCAGCAGAACCGAGGACAGGGCTAATTCACCCCTCCACTTT.

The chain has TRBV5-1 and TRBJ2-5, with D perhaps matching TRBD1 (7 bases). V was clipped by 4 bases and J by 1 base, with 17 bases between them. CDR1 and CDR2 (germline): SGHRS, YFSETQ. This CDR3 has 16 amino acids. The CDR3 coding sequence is TGCGCCAGCAGCCTCCAGGGGGGCGCTATCCAAGAGACCCAGTACTTC. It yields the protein CASSLQGGAIQETQYF.